This TCR beta chain is from a study of early T cells in non-severe SARS-CoV-2 infection. Study details: Bulk RNA from unsorted whole blood was sequenced; chains were unpaired. Findings and limits, study-wide: Comparison of clonotypes with VDJdb favored anti-spike CD8 responses while missing private and CD4 specificities.

The protocol attached unique molecular identifiers to individual cDNA molecules. TCRdb recomputed calls from the 5' RACE reads with MiXCR, one row per CDR3 protein. The sample yields tens of thousands of distinct CDR3 sequences, 9% to 15% seen once. As for this clonotype: Its antigen is as yet unknown. One junction end does not reproduce the germline sequence, and a read error may be involved.

This CDR3 contains 16 residues. CDR1 DFQATT and CDR2 SNEGSKA come from the germline V gene (reference sequence). This TCR was sampled from an adult who was a healthcare worker with PCR-confirmed SARS-CoV-2 infection or an uninfected control (not recorded which). Sequenced: whole blood. The rearrangement uses TRBV20-1 and TRBJ1-1; 9 bases are a match to TRBD1. CDR3 protein: CSARAGTGWAWDGAFF. The CDR3 nucleotides are TGCAGTGCCAGAGCCGGGACAGGGTGGGCATGGGATGGCGCTTTCTTT.